These T cell receptor beta chains were read from a single sample in a study of beta chain features in type 1 diabetes. The table came from immunoSEQ multiplex PCR; TCRdb's copy has only in-frame clones and leaves some out. The data show more than 300,000 clones, roughly an eighth seen once. The source material was naive CD4+ T cells from blood. The receptors were sampled from a woman between 18 and 29 years old with type 1 diabetes. Each CDR3 is given with its conserved first and last residue. Each record gives: V gene, clone size, D gene, J gene, CDR3 protein, CDR3 DNA. A D gene is named only where the DNA matches it firmly. The size field is filled for only some rows; it gives once, few, many or a size class.

TRBV5-1	NA	NA	TRBJ2-3	CASSLLASSTDTQYF	TGCGCCAGCAGCTTATTAGCATCTAGCACAGATACGCAGTATTTT
TRBV29-1	NA	NA	TRBJ2-2	CSVNVDSHGELFF	TGCAGCGTTAACGTAGACAGTCACGGGGAGCTGTTTTTT
TRBV19	NA	TRBD1	TRBJ1-5	CASSKRQGTEQPQHF	TGTGCCAGTAGTAAGAGACAGGGAACTGAGCAGCCCCAGCATTTT
TRBV11-1	few	NA	TRBJ1-2	CASSGWWQGSYGYTF	TGTGCCAGCAGCGGCTGGTGGCAGGGCTCATATGGCTACACCTTC
TRBV6-6	few	NA	TRBJ1-2	CASRDSYGYTF	TGTGCCAGCAGGGACAGCTATGGCTACACCTTC
TRBV9	NA	NA	TRBJ1-2	CASSARSTGQWGNYGYTF	TGTGCCAGCAGCGCCCGTAGTACCGGACAGTGGGGGAACTATGGCTACACCTTC
TRBV4-3	NA	TRBD2	TRBJ2-5	CASSPSGGGETQYF	TGCGCCAGCAGTCCGAGCGGGGGAGGGGAGACCCAGTACTTC
TRBV4-1	NA	NA	TRBJ1-5	CASSRPGNQPQHF	TGCGCCAGCAGCCGGCCGGGGAATCAGCCCCAGCATTTT
TRBV20-1	NA	NA	TRBJ2-1	CSANSNNEQFF	TGCAGTGCGAACTCTAACAATGAGCAGTTCTTC
TRBV4-3	NA	NA	TRBJ2-1	CASSPTGRGDEQFF	TGCGCCAGCAGCCCGACGGGCCGCGGGGATGAGCAGTTCTTC
TRBV10-3	few	NA	TRBJ2-1	CATARDYNEQFF	TGTGCCACCGCCCGGGACTACAATGAGCAGTTCTTC
TRBV25-1	NA	NA	TRBJ2-7	CATKRGEQYF	TGTGCCACCAAGAGGGGGGAGCAGTACTTC
TRBV5-1	NA	TRBD2	TRBJ2-7	CASSLAGGAHEQYF	TGCGCCAGCAGCTTGGCGGGGGGAGCACACGAGCAGTACTTC
TRBV14	NA	NA	TRBJ2-7	CASSQGGEQYF	TGTGCCAGCAGCCAAGGAGGGGAGCAGTACTTC
TRBV19	NA	TRBD2	TRBJ2-1	CASSMRGGDNEQFF	TGTGCCAGTAGTATGCGCGGGGGAGACAATGAGCAGTTCTTC
TRBV30	few	TRBD1	TRBJ1-1	CAWSVNRGLMAFF	TGTGCCTGGAGTGTAAACAGGGGCTTAATGGCTTTCTTT
TRBV9	NA	TRBD2	TRBJ2-7	CASSVAGTSGPYEQYF	TGTGCCAGCAGCGTAGCCGGGACTAGCGGGCCGTACGAGCAGTACTTC